These 17 T cell receptor beta chains share one sample of origin, sequenced in a study of naive and memory T cell subsets (dated by TCRdb to the late 2010s). Libraries came from UMI-ligation and nested PCR. TCRdb records Illumina MiSeq as the sequencer. An equimolar mix of two oligonucleotides covering both TRBC1 and TRBC2 was used as the beta constant-region primer. TCRdb handled the public reads itself, with Q25 trimming in fastp and clone calling in MiXCR, and kept productive beta chains. For every CDR3 protein sequence, its rows merge into one entry that carries the most common genes and DNA. In all, the sample holds 2,500 to 3,500 distinct CDR3 sequences, and roughly 7.2% of those were seen once. The ten most abundant clones make up 79% of the sample. The source material was effector memory CD8+ T cells from blood. Interpreted using the paper, the cell subset or site label stands for: effector memory, CD45RA- CD27-. The receptor source for this set is a human donor in good health.

This clonotype appeared many times. The chain uses TRBV10-1 and TRBJ2-7; possibly TRBD2 for D (5 bases). V was cut by 2 bases and J by 7 bases, with 15 bases left in between. The CDR3 contains 14 residues. The germline CDR1 and CDR2 sequences are WNHNN and SYGVQD (reference sequence). The CDR3 DNA sequence: TGCGCCAGCAGTGAGGGCCGCTCGGGAATGGAGCAGTACTTC. Its protein product is CASSEGRSGMEQYF.

This clonotype was seen many times. The V call is TRBV11-2, the J call TRBJ2-7; D is perhaps TRBD2 (6 bases). V shed 5 bases and J shed 2 bases, with 19 bases lying between them. This CDR3 contains 16 residues. Germline V gene lookup returns CDR1 SGHAT and CDR2 FQNNGV. CDR3 bases: TGTGCCAGCAGCCCCCAGATGGGGACTGCCGCCTACGAGCAGTACTTC. Protein: CASSPQMGTAAYEQYF.

This clonotype was seen many times. The chain couples TRBV6-5 to TRBJ1-1; 11 nucleotides match TRBD1. Germline assignment: CDR1 MNHEY and CDR2 SVGAGI. The V gene end was trimmed by 6 bases and the J gene end by 5 bases; junction bases not matched to a gene: 8. The CDR3 length is 15 residues. This chain's CDR3 is CASRPTGTGGTEAFF. Written as DNA, the CDR3 is TGTGCCAGCAGGCCGACCGGGACAGGGGGAACTGAAGCTTTCTTT.

There are a few counts of this clonotype. The chain employs TRBV14 and TRBJ2-1; 8 nucleotides match TRBD2. Germline loops: CDR1 SGHDN, CDR2 FVKESK. The trim removed 3 bases at V and 2 bases at J, leaving 9 bases unmatched. The CDR3 has 17 amino acids. The CDR3 region is CASSHFLSGRTYNEQFF. CDR3 sequence (DNA): TGTGCCAGCAGCCATTTCCTAAGCGGGAGAACCTACAATGAGCAGTTCTTC.

This clonotype was observed a few times. The chain couples TRBV27 to TRBJ2-5; D might be TRBD2 (5 bases). From germline, CDR1 is MNHEY and CDR2 SMNVEV (reference sequence). The CDR3 is 15 residues long. The germline V and J ends were trimmed by 7 bases and 2 bases, with 17 bases remaining between them. CDR3 coding DNA: TGTGCCAGCAATTTCGGAGGACTTGGACAAGAGACCCAGTACTTC. Translation: CASNFGGLGQETQYF.

Only a few counts were recorded for this clonotype. The chain links TRBV28 to TRBJ2-5, with 8 positions matching TRBD2. V dropped 7 bases and J dropped 5; count of bases not matched to a gene: 18. This CDR3 is built from 17 residues. Germline V lookup: CDR1 MDHEN, CDR2 SYDVKM. The CDR3 sequence: CASNPGGDRQVGETQYF. CDR3 DNA sequence: TGTGCCAGCAACCCGGGGGGGGACCGACAAGTCGGGGAGACCCAGTACTTC. The full variable domain, rest sourced from reference TRBV28 and TRBJ2-5, is DVKVTQSSRYLVKRTGEKVFLECVQDMDHENMFWYRQDPGLGLRLIYFSYDVKMKEKGDIPEGYSVSREKKERFSLILESASTNQTSMYLCASNPGGDRQVGETQYFGPGTRLLVL.

The rearrangement uses TRBV6-4 and TRBJ2-1; D possibly corresponds to TRBD2 (5 bases). Trimming pared 2 bases from V and 3 bases from J, leaving 5 bases between. The CDR3 spans 13 residues. Germline CDR1 reads MRHNA; CDR2 reads SNTAGT. CDR3 coding DNA: TGTGCCAGCAGTGACCGGGACTACAATGAGCAGTTCTTC. Translating gives CASSDRDYNEQFF.

This clonotype was seen repeatedly, ten times or more. The V and J genes are TRBV2 and TRBJ1-1; unclear D gene. The CDR3 runs 15 residues. Germline values: CDR1 SNHLY, CDR2 FYNNEI. V lost 7 bases and J 6 bases, leaving 21 bases between the germline ends. CDR3 nucleotide sequence: TGTGCCAGCACTCGACTTACTAGGGCGAGCGCTGAAGCTTTCTTT. Protein product: CASTRLTRASAEAFF.

This clonotype is large in the sample. The chain employs TRBV9 and TRBJ2-1; possibly TRBD1 or TRBD2 for D (5 bases each). The V end was cut by 3 bases, the J end by 15 bases, with 22 bases between. Looked up from germline, CDR1 is SGDLS and CDR2 is YYNGEE. The CDR3 covers 14 residues. CDR3 bases: TGTGCCAGCAGCGGTGGGGACGGAGAAGTTTGGAGGTTCTTC. It encodes CASSGGDGEVWRFF.

V and J are TRBV15 and TRBJ2-7, with TRBD2 as a possible D gene (6 bases). The CDR3 loop spans 16 amino acids. In germline, CDR1 is LNHNV, CDR2 YYDKDF (reference sequence). Trimming shortened V by 3 bases and J by 3 bases, and 18 bases separated the two germline ends. The CDR3, as DNA: TGTGCCACCAGCAGTGGGTTGGTAGCGGCTAACTACGAGCAGTACTTC. The encoded protein is CATSSGLVAANYEQYF.

In this sample, this clonotype turned up a few times. The V and J genes are TRBV4-2 and TRBJ1-5, with TRBD1 as a possible D gene (5 bases). The germline CDR1 and CDR2 sequences are LGHNA and YNFKEQ. The CDR3 contains 16 residues. The germline V and J ends were trimmed by 1 base and 5 bases, with 15 bases remaining between them. As DNA, the CDR3 is TGTGCCAGCAGCCAAGCGCAGGGCGAAGGGTATCAGCCCCAGCATTTT. Its translation is CASSQAQGEGYQPQHF.

There are many counts of this clonotype. The rearrangement joins TRBV7-9 to TRBJ2-5, with 7 positions matching TRBD1. CDR1 SEHNR and CDR2 FQNEAQ come from the germline V gene (reference sequence). The CDR3 spans 15 residues. Trimming removed 5 bases from V and 4 bases from J; junction bases left unmatched: 10. The CDR3 nucleotides read TGTGCCAGCAGCCCGTCGGACAGGTGGGGAGAGACCCAGTACTTC. It translates to CASSPSDRWGETQYF.

The chain is built from TRBV19 and TRBJ2-2; TRBD2 agrees at 8 bases. After removal of 9 bases from V and 3 bases from J, the junction contained 9 bases not matched to a gene. Germline values: CDR1 LNHDA, CDR2 SQIVND (reference sequence). The CDR3 runs to 15 residues. The DNA of the CDR3 is TGTGCCAGCAAGAGGCCAGCGGGGGACACCGGGGAGCTGTTTTTT. Protein: CASKRPAGDTGELFF.

This clonotype was counted ten times or more. V is TRBV7-9 and J is TRBJ2-7, with D tentatively TRBD1 (6 bases). Germline values: CDR1 SEHNR, CDR2 FQNEAQ (reference sequence). V lost 3 bases and J 7 bases, leaving 16 bases between the germline ends. The CDR3 spans 14 residues. The CDR3 coding sequence is TGTGCCAGCAGCTTTCACAGGGATAAGAGGGAGCAGTACTTC. The encoded protein is CASSFHRDKREQYF. The entire variable domain, with the rest obtained from reference TRBV7-9 and TRBJ2-7, is as follows: DTGVSQNPRHKITKRGQNVTFRCDPISEHNRLYWYRQTLGQGPEFLTYFQNEAQLEKSRLLSDRFSAERPKGSFSTLEIQRTEQGDSAMYLCASSFHRDKREQYFGPGTRLTVT.

This clonotype was picked up many times. V and J are TRBV20-1 and TRBJ1-2; D perhaps matches TRBD1 (6 bases). Germline CDR1 and CDR2: DFQATT and SNEGSKA (reference sequence). V lost 5 bases and J 0 bases, leaving 22 bases between the germline ends. This CDR3 has 17 residues. This CDR3 reads CSAWGAGTNDPNYGYTF. Here the CDR3 DNA reads TGCAGTGCTTGGGGCGCCGGGACAAACGACCCTAACTATGGCTACACCTTC.

This clonotype was observed a handful of times. This chain's CDR3 is CASSWTSGRGVRQETQYF. The DNA of the CDR3 is TGTGCCAGCAGTTGGACTAGCGGGAGAGGTGTAAGGCAAGAGACCCAGTACTTC. V and J are TRBV28 and TRBJ2-5; 13 positions match TRBD2. The CDR3 has 18 amino acids. The germline V gene has CDR1 MDHEN and CDR2 SYDVKM. The ends lost 4 bases at V and 2 bases at J; junction bases unmatched: 10.

This clonotype has just a few counts. The chain couples TRBV24-1 to TRBJ1-5, with D possibly matching TRBD1 (6 bases). The germline gives CDR1 KGHDR, CDR2 SFDVKD. The CDR3 covers 14 residues. Deletions cut 5 bases from V and 4 bases from J, with 11 bases between. This CDR3 is CATSGPQGNQPQHF. CDR3 DNA sequence: TGTGCCACCAGTGGACCCCAGGGGAATCAGCCCCAGCATTTT.